The 18 T cell receptor beta chains reported below all come from one sample, sequenced in a study of blood T cell repertoires in COVID-19. The data were produced by immunoSEQ multiplex PCR, yet TCRdb's version contains in-frame clones alone and is incomplete. The sample lists about 210,000 clones, just over 90% occurring once. Sample: peripheral blood. Every receptor here comes from a man aged 25 to 40 with acute or convalescent COVID-19.

The rearrangement uses TRBV4-2 and TRBJ2-7, with 9 bases that match TRBD2. V dropped 0 bases and J dropped 4; count of bases not matched to a gene: 13. The CDR3 has 18 amino acids. The V gene's germline CDR1 is LGHNA and CDR2 YNFKEQ. This CDR3 is CASSQDLVGGRGRYEQYF. CDR3 coding DNA: TGTGCCAGCAGCCAAGATCTAGTTGGCGGGAGGGGACGATACGAGCAGTACTTC.

This clone was detected only once. V gene TRBV7-9 combines with J gene TRBJ1-5; TRBD1 matches 7 bases. CDR1 and CDR2 from the germline V gene are SEHNR and FQNEAQ (reference sequence). This CDR3 contains 18 residues. The V gene end was trimmed by 5 bases and the J gene end by 0 bases; junction bases not matched to a gene: 13. As DNA, the CDR3 is TGTGCCAGCAGCCACGACAGGGCAAAGGGGGATAGCAATCAGCCCCAGCATTTT. Its protein product is CASSHDRAKGDSNQPQHF. The whole variable domain, remainder taken from reference TRBV7-9 and TRBJ1-5, is DTGVSQNPRHKITKRGQNVTFRCDPISEHNRLYWYRQTLGQGPEFLTYFQNEAQLEKSRLLSDRFSAERPKGSFSTLEIQRTEQGDSAMYLCASSHDRAKGDSNQPQHFGDGTRLSIL.

This chain connects TRBV30 to TRBJ1-1; tentatively, D is TRBD1 (6 bases). The length of the CDR3 is 14 residues. Trimming cost V 4 bases and J 3 bases, with 15 bases left between them. Germline CDR1 and CDR2: GTSNPN and SVGIG (reference sequence). CDR3 bases: TGTGCCTGGAAAATCACAGGGTACGACACTGAAGCTTTCTTT. As protein: CAWKITGYDTEAFF. Complete variable domain (other parts from reference TRBV30 and TRBJ1-1): SQTIHQWPATLVQPVGSPLSLECTVEGTSNPNLYWYRQAAGRGLQLLFYSVGIGQISSEVPQNLSASRPQDRQFILSSKKLLLSDSGFYLCAWKITGYDTEAFFGQGTRLTVV.

This clone has only one observation. The V call is TRBV20-1, the J call TRBJ2-7; D possibly corresponds to TRBD1 (5 bases). This CDR3 comprises 13 residues. V was pared by 3 bases and J by 2 bases, with 11 bases between. Germline assignment: CDR1 DFQATT and CDR2 SNEGSKA (reference sequence). Written as DNA, the CDR3 is TGCAGTGCTAGTTTGGGGCCCGCCTACGAGCAGTACTTC. It encodes CSASLGPAYEQYF.

The chain uses TRBV28 and TRBJ1-1; maybe TRBD1 (5 bases). The CDR3 extends over 14 amino acids. Trimming pared 1 base from V and 4 bases from J, leaving 10 bases between. Germline assignment: CDR1 MDHEN and CDR2 SYDVKM. DNA of the CDR3: TGTGCCAGCAGTTTATACCAGGGCAGCACTGAAGCTTTCTTT. Its protein is CASSLYQGSTEAFF.

J is TRBJ1-4 and V is TRBV5-1; D is unclear. Germline V gene lookup returns CDR1 SGHRS and CDR2 YFSETQ. V lost 5 bases and J lost 2, with 10 bases in between. The CDR3 extends over 14 amino acids. The DNA of the CDR3 is TGCGCCAGCAGACGGGTAAGGACTAATGAAAAACTGTTTTTT. Protein sequence: CASRRVRTNEKLFF.

This chain links TRBV6-4 with TRBJ2-3, with 9 bases fitting TRBD2. The V and J ends lost 3 bases and 2 bases, in that order; junction bases with no gene match: 3. CDR3 length equals 15 residues. Germline assignment: CDR1 MRHNA and CDR2 SNTAGT. The CDR3 DNA follows: TGTGCCAGCAGTGAGGCTAGCGGGACCACAGATACGCAGTATTTT. Its protein is CASSEASGTTDTQYF.

The chain is built from TRBV19 and TRBJ2-1; 7 nucleotides align to TRBD2. Unmatched junction bases numbered 6, after V lost 1 base and J lost 12 bases. Germline CDR1 is LNHDA and CDR2 is SQIVND (reference sequence). CDR3 size: 13 residues. CDR3 protein: CASSIVAPGGQFF. The CDR3, as DNA: TGTGCCAGTAGTATAGTTGCACCGGGGGGGCAGTTCTTC.

CDR3 in DNA: TGTGCCAGCTCTAGAATAGCGGTCGATACGCAGTATTTT. Encoded protein: CASSRIAVDTQYF. The rearrangement uses TRBV28 and TRBJ2-3; tentatively, D is TRBD2 (6 bases). The V gene lost 8 bases and the J gene lost 6 bases, with 15 bases spanning the gap. Germline lookup yields CDR1 MDHEN and CDR2 SYDVKM. CDR3 size: 13 residues.

The chain links TRBV5-8 to TRBJ2-3; the match to TRBD1 covers 7 bases. CDR1 SGHTS and CDR2 YDEGEE come from the germline V gene. The ends lost 0 bases at V and 7 bases at J; junction bases unmatched: 14. The CDR3 is 17 residues long. CDR3 protein: CASSLVFRDSGAYTQYF. The CDR3 DNA follows: TGTGCCAGCAGCTTGGTGTTTCGGGACAGCGGTGCGTATACGCAGTATTTT.

The genes are TRBV5-1 and TRBJ2-5, with TRBD2 matching over 8 bases. The length of the CDR3 is 17 residues. The V segment lost 3 bases and the J segment 4 bases; nucleotides outside the gene matches: 14. CDR1 and CDR2 from the germline V gene are SGHRS and YFSETQ. CDR3 coding DNA: TGCGCCAGCAGCTCAAACGGCGGGAGGACTATCTTAGAGACCCAGTACTTC. It encodes CASSSNGGRTILETQYF.

This clone came up once. The chain uses TRBV7-9 and TRBJ1-1, with 10 positions matching TRBD1. The CDR3 covers 17 residues. Germline CDR1 SEHNR, CDR2 FQNEAQ (reference sequence). With V trimmed by 5 bases and J by 5 bases, 14 bases remained unmatched. CDR3 bases: TGTGCCAGCAGCCCGTACCGGCCGACAGGGGGCTTGACTGAAGCTTTCTTT. It specifies CASSPYRPTGGLTEAFF.

The V call is TRBV4-1, the J call TRBJ1-5; D is perhaps TRBD1 (6 bases). The germline V gene has CDR1 MGHRA and CDR2 YSYEKL. The CDR3 contains 18 residues. The germline V and J ends were trimmed by 0 bases and 1 base, with 16 bases remaining between them. CDR3 in DNA: TGCGCCAGCAGCCAAGATCTAGGACGCGGGGGCAGCAATCAGCCCCAGCATTTT. Translation: CASSQDLGRGGSNQPQHF.

This clone was counted a few times. The chain joins TRBV10-3 to TRBJ1-2; 11 nucleotides match TRBD1. Germline trimming cut 7 bases from V and 4 bases from J; bases unmatched to any gene: 8. Germline V lookup: CDR1 ENHRY, CDR2 SYGVKD. The CDR3 is 15 residues long. CDR3 region: CAITPLGTGGYGYTF. The CDR3 nucleotides are TGTGCCATCACTCCATTAGGGACAGGGGGCTATGGCTACACCTTC.

V is TRBV19 and J is TRBJ1-4; D is uncertain. The length of the CDR3 is 13 residues. CDR1 LNHDA and CDR2 SQIVND come from the germline V gene (reference sequence). V was clipped by 5 bases and J by 6 bases, with 10 bases between them. The CDR3 DNA follows: TGTGCCAGTAGTGGTTGGCCAGATGAAAAACTGTTTTTT. It specifies CASSGWPDEKLFF.

This chain uses TRBV28 with TRBJ1-5, with TRBD1 identical over 9 bases. CDR3 length: 15 residues. V lost 5 bases to trimming and J lost 7 bases; unmatched junction nucleotides: 9. In germline, CDR1 is MDHEN, CDR2 SYDVKM. CDR3: CASSRGDRARQPQHF. CDR3 nucleotide sequence: TGTGCCAGCAGTCGGGGGGACAGGGCGAGACAGCCCCAGCATTTT. Full variable domain (remainder filled in from reference TRBV28 and TRBJ1-5): DVKVTQSSRYLVKRTGEKVFLECVQDMDHENMFWYRQDPGLGLRLIYFSYDVKMKEKGDIPEGYSVSREKKERFSLILESASTNQTSMYLCASSRGDRARQPQHFGDGTRLSIL.

V usage is TRBV28 and J usage is TRBJ2-7, with 9 bases aligning to TRBD1. From germline, CDR1 is MDHEN and CDR2 SYDVKM. This CDR3 is 17 amino acids long. V shed 3 bases, J shed 2 bases, and the junction held 11 bases outside the gene matches. The CDR3 spells CASSFIYWGQGTYEQYF. DNA for the CDR3: TGTGCCAGCAGTTTCATTTATTGGGGACAGGGAACCTACGAGCAGTACTTC.

V gene TRBV29-1 combines with J gene TRBJ2-6; 9 bases fit TRBD2. CDR3 length: 17 amino acids. Germline CDR1 is SQVTM and CDR2 is ANQGSEA. J was trimmed by 10 bases and V by 8 bases; bases with no gene match: 21. CDR3 nucleotides: TGCAGCCCTATCCTAGCGGGAAACCCCAATCAGACTAACGTCCTGACTTTC. This codes for CSPILAGNPNQTNVLTF.